The source of this T cell receptor beta chain is a study of blood T cells in healthy people across ages. On this clonotype itself: The antigen is undetermined. An end of the junction differs from the germline gene, which may be a read error.

Study results and limitations: Unknown donor CMV status possibly confounded expanded clonotype changes.

Healthy Russian Caucasian donors spanned ages about 6 to 100 years. CDR1 and CDR2 (germline): LGHNA, YNFKEQ. The CDR3 runs to 16 residues. PCR was performed a second time for about 7 to 11 cycles using a sample-barcoded 5' primer and a J-beta primer mix. TCRdb redid the calling of the 5' RACE reads with MiXCR, one entry per CDR3 protein. The repertoire includes roughly 900,000 distinct CDR3 sequences, around 48% of them detected once, and around 15% sits in the top ten. The sequenced sample was blood. The sequence came from a man under 40 in good health. The chain is built from TRBV4-2 and TRBJ2-1; TRBD2 matches 8 bases. The J call is uncertain, as TRBJ2-7 better fits the DNA end. In DNA form, the CDR3 reads TGTGCCGGCAGCCAAGAGAGCGGGGGCTCCTACAATGAGCAGTACTTC. Its protein is CAGSQESGGSYNEQYF.